The next 10 T cell receptor beta chains were all read from a single sample in a study of healthy donors' naive CD4 and CD8 T cells. Each TCR library used around 500 ng of total RNA and a linear amplification protocol. TCRdb independently ran MiXCR on the reads; one entry per CDR3 protein. The sample yields 200,000 or so distinct CDR3 sequences, about 70% seen once. Sequenced input: naive CD4+ and CD8+ T cells sorted from blood, pooled from several donors. The source is a pool of human donors in good health; the sample pools cells from several healthy donors.

J is TRBJ1-5 and V is TRBV19; 8 nucleotides line up with TRBD1. Germline CDR1 and CDR2: LNHDA and SQIVND (reference sequence). The J segment lost 5 bases and the V segment lost 6 bases, leaving 3 bases of the junction unmatched. The CDR3 spans 13 residues. In nucleotides, the CDR3 is TGTGCCAGTAGAAAGACAGGGGATCAGCCCCAGCATTTT. It is translated as CASRKTGDQPQHF.

This clonotype was detected once. V is TRBV20-1 and J is TRBJ2-1, with D perhaps being TRBD1 or TRBD2 (5 bases each). Germline assignment: CDR1 DFQATT and CDR2 SNEGSKA (reference sequence). The V end was cut by 4 bases, the J end by 6 bases, with 19 bases between. CDR3 length: 15 residues. The CDR3 spells CSATLGRSRFNEQFF. CDR3 in DNA: TGCAGTGCTACCCTGGGACGGTCGAGATTCAATGAGCAGTTCTTC.

In its sample, this clonotype was seen a few times. The V and J genes are TRBV27 and TRBJ2-5; TRBD2 agrees at 10 bases. The DNA end is a closer match to TRBJ2-7, so the J assignment may be wrong. CDR1 is MNHEY and CDR2 is SMNVEV in the germline V gene (reference sequence). CDR3 length equals 15 residues. The CDR3 reads CASREGLAVPYEQYF. CDR3 bases: TGTGCCAGCAGAGAAGGACTAGCGGTTCCCTACGAGCAGTACTTC.

This clonotype occurred once. J is TRBJ2-7 and V is TRBV13; TRBD1 aligns across 7 bases. Germline V gives CDR1 PRHDT, CDR2 FYEKMQ (reference sequence). V shed 5 bases and J 6 bases; nucleotides not matched to a gene: 7. The CDR3 totals 13 residues. The DNA of the CDR3 is TGTGCCAGCAGCCCTTTCAGGGGGAGCGAGCAGTACTTC. This sequence encodes CASSPFRGSEQYF.

The chain has TRBV29-1 and TRBJ2-1; 8 bases agree with TRBD1. V lost 1 base to trimming and J lost 0 bases; unmatched junction nucleotides: 14. This CDR3 is built from 19 residues. The germline CDR1 and CDR2 sequences are SQVTM and ANQGSEA. The CDR3 is CSVEGVVSRGLGSYNEQFF. The DNA for the CDR3 is TGCAGCGTTGAAGGCGTAGTGTCCAGGGGGCTAGGCTCCTACAATGAGCAGTTCTTC.

This chain uses TRBV29-1 with TRBJ2-7; tentative D call: TRBD1 (5 bases). V was trimmed by 7 bases and J by 9 bases, leaving 19 bases between them. Looked up from germline, CDR1 is SQVTM and CDR2 is ANQGSEA. The CDR3 totals 12 residues. CDR3 protein: CSAGVLQGVQYF. CDR3 bases: TGCAGCGCTGGGGTCTTGCAGGGTGTGCAGTACTTC.

The gene calls are TRBV19 and TRBJ1-5; D perhaps matches TRBD1 (5 bases). From germline, CDR1 is LNHDA and CDR2 SQIVND (reference sequence). The CDR3 sequence is 14 residues long. Trimming pared 7 bases from V and 6 bases from J, leaving 16 bases between. As DNA, the CDR3 is TGTGCCAGTAATATCGGAGGGGAGCTTCAGCCCCAGCATTTT. Translation: CASNIGGELQPQHF.

This chain joins TRBV6-6 and TRBJ1-5; D is ambiguous. Trimming took off 2 bases at V and 5 bases at J, with 7 bases between the two ends. The CDR3 extends over 13 amino acids. CDR1 and CDR2 from the germline V gene are MNHNY and SVGAGI (reference sequence). DNA of the CDR3: TGTGCCAGCAGTTACCTCGTGGATCAGCCCCAGCATTTT. The encoded protein is CASSYLVDQPQHF.

This clonotype was seen a single time. In DNA form, the CDR3 reads TGTGCCAGCAGTTTAGCTCTCCAGTCCTACAATGAGCAGTTCTTC. Amino acid sequence: CASSLALQSYNEQFF. The V and J genes are TRBV27 and TRBJ2-1; D unclear. The CDR3 is 15 residues long. Trimming left V 2 bases short and J 1 base short, with 9 bases between. CDR1 is MNHEY and CDR2 is SMNVEV in the germline V gene (reference sequence).

This rearrangement joins TRBV29-1 to TRBJ2-7; D not resolved. Trimming left V 5 bases short and J 5 bases short, with 19 bases between. The CDR3 sequence is 14 residues long. Germline V gene sequence: CDR1 SQVTM, CDR2 ANQGSEA. The CDR3, as DNA: TGCAGCGTTCTCCGTCCTGGGGTACACAACGAGCAGTACTTC. Protein: CSVLRPGVHNEQYF.